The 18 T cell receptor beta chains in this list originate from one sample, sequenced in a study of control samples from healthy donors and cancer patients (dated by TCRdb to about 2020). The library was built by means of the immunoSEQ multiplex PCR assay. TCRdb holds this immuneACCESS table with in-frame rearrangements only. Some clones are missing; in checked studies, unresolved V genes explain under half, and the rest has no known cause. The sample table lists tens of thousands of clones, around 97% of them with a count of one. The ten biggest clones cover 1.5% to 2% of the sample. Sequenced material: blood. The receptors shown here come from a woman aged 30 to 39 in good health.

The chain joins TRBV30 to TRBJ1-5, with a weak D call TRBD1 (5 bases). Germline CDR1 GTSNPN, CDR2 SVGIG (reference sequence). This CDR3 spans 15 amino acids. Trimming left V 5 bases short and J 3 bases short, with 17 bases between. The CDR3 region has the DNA TGTGCCTGGCATAACCGACAGAACTTCAATCAGCCCCAGCATTTT. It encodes CAWHNRQNFNQPQHF. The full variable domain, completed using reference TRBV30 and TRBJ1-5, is SQTIHQWPATLVQPVGSPLSLECTVEGTSNPNLYWYRQAAGRGLQLLFYSVGIGQISSEVPQNLSASRPQDRQFILSSKKLLLSDSGFYLCAWHNRQNFNQPQHFGDGTRLSIL.

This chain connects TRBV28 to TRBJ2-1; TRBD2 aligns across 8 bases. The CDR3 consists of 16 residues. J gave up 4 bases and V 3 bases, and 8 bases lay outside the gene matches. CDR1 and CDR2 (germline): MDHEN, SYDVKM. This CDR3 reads CASSFAGLDKYNEQFF. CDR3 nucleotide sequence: TGTGCCAGCAGTTTTGCGGGACTAGATAAATACAATGAGCAGTTCTTC.

The CDR3 nucleotides are TGTGCCAGCAGTTTCTGGGGGGCCGACACTGAAGCTTTCTTT. It specifies CASSFWGADTEAFF. The chain combines TRBV28 with TRBJ1-1, with TRBD1 as a possible D gene (6 bases). The CDR3 is 14 residues long. V was clipped by 3 bases and J by 3 bases, with 11 bases between them. Germline CDR1 is MDHEN and CDR2 is SYDVKM.

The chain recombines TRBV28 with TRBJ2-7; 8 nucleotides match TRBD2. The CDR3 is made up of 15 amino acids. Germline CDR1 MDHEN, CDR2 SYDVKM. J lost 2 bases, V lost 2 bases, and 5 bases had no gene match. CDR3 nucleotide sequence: TGTGCCAGCAGTTTAACGGCGGGAGGTACCTACGAGCAGTACTTC. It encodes CASSLTAGGTYEQYF. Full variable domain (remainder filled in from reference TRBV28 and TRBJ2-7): DVKVTQSSRYLVKRTGEKVFLECVQDMDHENMFWYRQDPGLGLRLIYFSYDVKMKEKGDIPEGYSVSREKKERFSLILESASTNQTSMYLCASSLTAGGTYEQYFGPGTRLTVT.

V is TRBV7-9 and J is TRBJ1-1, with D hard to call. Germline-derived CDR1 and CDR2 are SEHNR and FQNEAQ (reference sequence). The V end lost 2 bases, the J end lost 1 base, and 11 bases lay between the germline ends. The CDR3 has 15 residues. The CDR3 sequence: CASSLILDENTEAFF. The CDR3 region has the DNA TGTGCCAGCAGCTTAATACTGGACGAGAACACTGAAGCTTTCTTT.

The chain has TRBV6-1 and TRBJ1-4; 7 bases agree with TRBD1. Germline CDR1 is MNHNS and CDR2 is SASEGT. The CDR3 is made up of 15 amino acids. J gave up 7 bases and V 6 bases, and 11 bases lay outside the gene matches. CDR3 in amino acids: CASRFRGIEGEKLFF. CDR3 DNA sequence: TGTGCCAGCAGATTCAGGGGGATCGAGGGTGAAAAACTGTTTTTT.

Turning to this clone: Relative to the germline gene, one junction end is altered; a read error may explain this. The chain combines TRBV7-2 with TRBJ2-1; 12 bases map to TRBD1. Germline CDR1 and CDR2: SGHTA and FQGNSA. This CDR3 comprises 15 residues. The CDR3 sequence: CASSLDGTGGYEQFF. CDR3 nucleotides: TGTGCCAGCAGTTTAGATGGGACAGGGGGCTATGAGCAGTTCTTC.

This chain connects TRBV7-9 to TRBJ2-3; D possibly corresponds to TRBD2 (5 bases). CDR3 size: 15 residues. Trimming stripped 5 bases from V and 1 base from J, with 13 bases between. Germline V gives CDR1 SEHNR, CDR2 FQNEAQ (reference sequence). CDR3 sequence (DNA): TGTGCCAGCAGCCCCCGGGTTAGCGGCACAGATACGCAGTATTTT. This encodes CASSPRVSGTDTQYF. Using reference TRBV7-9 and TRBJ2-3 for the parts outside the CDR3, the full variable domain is DTGVSQNPRHKITKRGQNVTFRCDPISEHNRLYWYRQTLGQGPEFLTYFQNEAQLEKSRLLSDRFSAERPKGSFSTLEIQRTEQGDSAMYLCASSPRVSGTDTQYFGPGTRLTVL.

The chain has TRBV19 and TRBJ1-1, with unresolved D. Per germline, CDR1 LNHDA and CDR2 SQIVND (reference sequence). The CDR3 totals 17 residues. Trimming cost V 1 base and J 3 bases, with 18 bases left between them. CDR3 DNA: TGTGCCAGTAGTATAGGAGTCGGCAGGATCGAAGACACTGAAGCTTTCTTT. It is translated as CASSIGVGRIEDTEAFF.

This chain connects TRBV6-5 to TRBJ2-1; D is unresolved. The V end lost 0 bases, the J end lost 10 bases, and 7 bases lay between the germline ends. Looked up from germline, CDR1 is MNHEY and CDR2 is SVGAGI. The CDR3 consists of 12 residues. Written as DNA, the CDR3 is TGTGCCAGCAGTTACTCTACATTCGAGCAGTTCTTC. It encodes CASSYSTFEQFF.

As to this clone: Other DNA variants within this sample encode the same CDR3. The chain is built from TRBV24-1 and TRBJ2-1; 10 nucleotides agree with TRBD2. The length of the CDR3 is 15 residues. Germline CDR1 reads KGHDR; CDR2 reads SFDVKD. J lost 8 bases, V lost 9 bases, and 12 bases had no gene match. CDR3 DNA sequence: TGTGCCACCTCCTTGCCGGGACTAGCGTTAGATGAGCAGTTCTTC. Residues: CATSLPGLALDEQFF.

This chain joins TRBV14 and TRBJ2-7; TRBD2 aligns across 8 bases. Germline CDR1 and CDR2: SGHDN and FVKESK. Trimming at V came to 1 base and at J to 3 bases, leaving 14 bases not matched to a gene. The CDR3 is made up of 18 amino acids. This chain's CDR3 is CASSQAGGAVRYLYEQYF. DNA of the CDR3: TGTGCCAGCAGCCAAGCGGGAGGGGCTGTCCGATACCTCTACGAGCAGTACTTC.

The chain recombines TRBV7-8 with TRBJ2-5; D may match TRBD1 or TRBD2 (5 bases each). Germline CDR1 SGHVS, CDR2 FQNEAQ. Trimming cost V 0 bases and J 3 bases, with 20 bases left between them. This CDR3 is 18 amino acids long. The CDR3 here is CASSLARGHRNLEETQYF. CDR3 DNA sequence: TGTGCCAGCAGCTTAGCCCGGGGCCACCGCAACTTGGAAGAGACCCAGTACTTC.

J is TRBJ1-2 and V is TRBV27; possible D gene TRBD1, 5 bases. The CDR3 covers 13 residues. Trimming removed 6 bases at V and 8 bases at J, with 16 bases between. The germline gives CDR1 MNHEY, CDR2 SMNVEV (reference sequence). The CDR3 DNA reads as TGTGCCAGCAGCCCGGAGGGGTGGTGGGGCTACACCTTC. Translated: CASSPEGWWGYTF.

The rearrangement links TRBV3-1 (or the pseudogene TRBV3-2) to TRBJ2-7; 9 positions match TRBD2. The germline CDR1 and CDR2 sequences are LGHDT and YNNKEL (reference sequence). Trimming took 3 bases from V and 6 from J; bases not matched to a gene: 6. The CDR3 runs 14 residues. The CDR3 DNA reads TGTGCCAGCAGCCACGGGACTAGCCCCCTCGAGCAGTACTTC. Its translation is CASSHGTSPLEQYF.

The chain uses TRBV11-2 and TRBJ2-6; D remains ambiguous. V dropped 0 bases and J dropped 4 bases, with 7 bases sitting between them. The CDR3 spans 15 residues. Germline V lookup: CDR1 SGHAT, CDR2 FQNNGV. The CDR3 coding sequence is TGTGCCAGCAGCTTAGAAAGTTCGGGGGCCAACGTCCTGACTTTC. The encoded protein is CASSLESSGANVLTF.

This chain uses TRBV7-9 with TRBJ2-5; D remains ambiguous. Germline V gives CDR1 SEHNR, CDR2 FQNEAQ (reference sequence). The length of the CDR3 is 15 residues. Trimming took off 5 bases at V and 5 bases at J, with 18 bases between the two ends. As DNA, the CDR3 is TGTGCCAGCAGCGAACCGGGCTTGCCAGTTGAGACCCAGTACTTC. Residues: CASSEPGLPVETQYF.

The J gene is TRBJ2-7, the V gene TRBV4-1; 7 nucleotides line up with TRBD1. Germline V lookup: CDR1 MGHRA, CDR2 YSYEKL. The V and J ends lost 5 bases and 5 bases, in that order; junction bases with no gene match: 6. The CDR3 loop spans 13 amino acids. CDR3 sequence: CASSVRQGDEQYF. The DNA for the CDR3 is TGCGCCAGCAGCGTTCGACAGGGCGACGAGCAGTACTTC.